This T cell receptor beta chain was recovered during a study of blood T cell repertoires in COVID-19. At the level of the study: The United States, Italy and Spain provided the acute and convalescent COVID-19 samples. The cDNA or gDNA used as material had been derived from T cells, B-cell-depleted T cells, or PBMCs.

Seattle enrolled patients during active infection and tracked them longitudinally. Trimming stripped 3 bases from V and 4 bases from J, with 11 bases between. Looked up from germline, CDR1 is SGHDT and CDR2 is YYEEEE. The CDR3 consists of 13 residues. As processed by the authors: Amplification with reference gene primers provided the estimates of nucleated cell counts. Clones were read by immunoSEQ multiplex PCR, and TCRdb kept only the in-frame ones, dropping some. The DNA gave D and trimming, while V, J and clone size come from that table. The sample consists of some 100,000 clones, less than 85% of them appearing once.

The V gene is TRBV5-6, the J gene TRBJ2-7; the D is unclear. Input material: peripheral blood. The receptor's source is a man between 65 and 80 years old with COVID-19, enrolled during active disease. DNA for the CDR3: TGTGCCAGCAGCTACCCGACTGGGTACGAGCAGTACTTC. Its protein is CASSYPTGYEQYF.